Listed here is a single T cell receptor (beta chain). This sample was included in a study of shared clonotypes between healthy human individuals. Naive CD8 cells were CD45RO-negative, positively selected for CCR7, excluding terminally differentiated effector memory CD45RA+ cells. This CDR3 is built from 16 residues. Germline V gene lookup returns CDR1 MNHNS and CDR2 SASEGT. The V and J ends lost 2 bases and 5 bases, in that order; junction bases with no gene match: 9. Genomic DNA per cell subset filled all wells of several immunoSEQ plates. In the sorted-subset replicate PCRs, around 0.2 ug DNA, 29,000 or so T cell genomes, was used. Original processing notes: Junction-only immunoSEQ data arrived without quality scores, meaning filtering differed. Assay used: immunoSEQ multiplex PCR; TCRdb lists only in-frame clones, some missing. That table is the source of V, J and clone size, and D and trimming were worked out from the DNA. The sample records over 2 million clones, just under 95% being singletons.

Input material: naive CD8+ T cells sorted from blood. J is TRBJ2-1 and V is TRBV6-1; TRBD1 matches 7 bases. This sequence was found in a man aged 18-30 years in good health. The CDR3 coding sequence is TGTGCCAGCAGTGAATTGGGACAGTACCGGGACAATGAGCAGTTCTTC. Translating gives CASSELGQYRDNEQFF.